The 18 T cell receptor beta chains in this list originate from one sample, sequenced in a study of T cell responses to AZD1222 COVID-19 vaccine. Some clones are missing from TCRdb's copy, which holds only in-frame ones; the method was immunoSEQ multiplex PCR. Altogether approximately 140,000 clones are present, approximately 78% being singletons, with the ten largest covering 3.5% to 5%. This specimen was peripheral blood, taken on day 0 of MenACWY control vaccination. All receptors come from an adult in good health.

The CDR3: CASSRTGASTGELFF. The CDR3 nucleotides are TGTGCCAGCAGCCGAACAGGGGCCAGCACCGGGGAGCTGTTTTTT. The chain is built from TRBV9 and TRBJ2-2; TRBD1 agrees at 7 bases. The germline gives CDR1 SGDLS, CDR2 YYNGEE. J gave up 4 bases and V 4 bases, and 7 bases lay outside the gene matches. CDR3 size: 15 residues.

In its sample, this clone was seen a few times. V usage is TRBV19 and J usage is TRBJ1-5, with a possible D match to TRBD1 (6 bases). V gave up 3 bases and J gave up 6 bases, with 15 bases separating them. Germline values: CDR1 LNHDA, CDR2 SQIVND (reference sequence). This CDR3 has 15 amino acids. The chain's CDR3 is CASSIRAGVSQPQHF. The CDR3 nucleotides read TGTGCCAGTAGTATTCGGGCAGGGGTAAGTCAGCCCCAGCATTTT.

The chain combines TRBV5-6 with TRBJ2-5; D may be TRBD2 (6 bases). The CDR3 runs 14 residues. Trimming shortened V by 5 bases and J by 5 bases, and 16 bases separated the two germline ends. CDR1 and CDR2 (germline): SGHDT, YYEEEE. CDR3: CASSLGLGRETQYF. The CDR3, as DNA: TGTGCCAGCAGTCTCGGGCTTGGGAGGGAGACCCAGTACTTC.

The chain uses TRBV27 and TRBJ1-2; D ambiguous. CDR3 length equals 14 residues. Germline CDR1 MNHEY, CDR2 SMNVEV (reference sequence). With 5 bases removed from V and 7 bases from J, the gap between germline ends came to 17 bases. The CDR3 here is CASSRNPGVSGYTF. The CDR3, as DNA: TGTGCCAGCAGTAGGAACCCCGGGGTGAGTGGCTACACCTTC.

This clone occurred a few times. This sequence joins TRBV2 and TRBJ2-7; the match to TRBD2 covers 8 bases. The CDR3 has 14 residues. Germline V gene data show CDR1 as SNHLY and CDR2 as FYNNEI. The J segment lost 3 bases and the V segment lost 3 bases, leaving 4 bases of the junction unmatched. The DNA of the CDR3 is TGTGCCAGCAGTGACCACGGGGGGGTCTACGAGCAGTACTTC. This sequence encodes CASSDHGGVYEQYF.

This clone was recorded only once. This sequence joins TRBV6-4 and TRBJ1-4; D remains ambiguous. The CDR3 has 13 amino acids. Germline loops: CDR1 MRHNA, CDR2 SNTAGT. V gave up 3 bases and J gave up 8 bases, with 10 bases separating them. The CDR3 DNA is TGTGCCAGCAGTGAAGAGAGAGGGGAAAAACTGTTTTTT. Protein sequence: CASSEERGEKLFF.

The CDR3 sequence is CASSQEKNQPQHF. CDR3 nucleotides: TGCGCCAGCAGCCAAGAAAAGAATCAGCCCCAGCATTTT. The chain is built from TRBV4-1 and TRBJ1-5; D is unclear. Germline CDR1 and CDR2: MGHRA and YSYEKL. The CDR3 has 13 residues. The V end lost 0 bases, the J end lost 4 bases, and 4 bases lay between the germline ends.

This chain joins TRBV6-1 and TRBJ1-5; D gene unclear. CDR1 is MNHNS and CDR2 is SASEGT in the germline V gene. The CDR3 is 14 amino acids. V lost 3 bases and J 1 base, leaving 7 bases between the germline ends. CDR3 sequence: CASSELGSNQPQHF. CDR3 sequence (DNA): TGTGCCAGCAGTGAGCTTGGGAGCAATCAGCCCCAGCATTTT.

The chain is built from TRBV27 and TRBJ1-2; maybe TRBD1 (6 bases). Germline CDR1 and CDR2: MNHEY and SMNVEV (reference sequence). The V and J ends lost 2 bases and 6 bases respectively, with 25 bases between them. The CDR3 loop spans 18 amino acids. In DNA form, the CDR3 reads TGTGCCAGCAGTTTAATTAGGTCAGCGCCACAGGGAACGGATGGCTACACCTTC. Its translation is CASSLIRSAPQGTDGYTF.

This chain joins TRBV4-1 and TRBJ1-4, with D maybe TRBD1 (6 bases). V dropped 4 bases and J dropped 5 bases, with 26 bases sitting between them. Germline V gene lookup returns CDR1 MGHRA and CDR2 YSYEKL. This CDR3 spans 19 amino acids. The DNA of the CDR3 is TGCGCCAGCAGCCCATTTCCCGCTCGTATGGGACAACGAAATGAAAAACTGTTTTTT. Translation gives CASSPFPARMGQRNEKLFF.

The chain is built from TRBV19 and TRBJ1-1, with D possibly TRBD1 on 6 matching bases. CDR1 LNHDA and CDR2 SQIVND come from the germline V gene (reference sequence). Trimming took 7 bases from V and 2 from J, leaving 14 bases between them. The CDR3 is 14 amino acids. The CDR3 nucleotides read TGTGCCAGTACCTCACCGGGACAAAACACTGAAGCTTTCTTT. Residues: CASTSPGQNTEAFF.

The rearrangement uses TRBV9 and TRBJ2-2; D not resolved. The CDR3 is 15 residues long. V lost 0 bases and J lost 3, with 9 bases in between. Germline loops: CDR1 SGDLS, CDR2 YYNGEE. CDR3 region: CASSVGATDTGELFF. In DNA, the CDR3 is TGTGCCAGCAGCGTAGGCGCCACCGACACCGGGGAGCTGTTTTTT. The whole variable domain, remainder taken from reference TRBV9 and TRBJ2-2, is DSGVTQTPKHLITATGQRVTLRCSPRSGDLSVYWYQQSLDQGLQFLIQYYNGEERAKGNILERFSAQQFPDLHSELNLSSLELGDSALYFCASSVGATDTGELFFGEGSRLTVL.

Concerning this clone itself: At one end the junction does not follow the germline gene, possibly because of a read error. The V and J genes are TRBV6-1 and TRBJ2-5, with 10 positions matching TRBD2. The V gene's germline CDR1 is MNHNS and CDR2 SASEGT. This CDR3 has 16 residues. CDR3 bases: TGTGCCAGCTGTGAGGGGAGCGGGGGGGCCTGGGAGACCCAGTACTTC. Protein product: CASCEGSGGAWETQYF.

The V and J genes are TRBV7-9 and TRBJ1-3; 7 positions match TRBD1. The CDR3 has 18 amino acids. The germline gives CDR1 SEHNR, CDR2 FQNEAQ (reference sequence). After removal of 1 base from V and 7 bases from J, the junction contained 16 bases not matched to a gene. CDR3 amino acids: CASSLGPSPGQPGNTIYF. The CDR3 DNA follows: TGTGCCAGCAGCTTAGGGCCGAGCCCGGGACAGCCGGGGAACACCATATATTTT.

The chain couples TRBV11-2 to TRBJ2-7; D gene uncertain. CDR1 is SGHAT, CDR2 FQNNGV, per germline. V was clipped by 0 bases and J by 0 bases, with 9 bases between them. This CDR3 spans 15 amino acids. CDR3 sequence: CASSLDQASSYEQYF. CDR3 sequence (DNA): TGTGCCAGCAGCTTAGATCAGGCAAGCTCCTACGAGCAGTACTTC.

The chain has TRBV9 and TRBJ1-4, with 7 bases lining up with TRBD1. The J segment lost 0 bases and the V segment lost 0 bases, leaving 5 bases of the junction unmatched. The CDR3 is 17 residues long. Germline-derived CDR1 and CDR2 are SGDLS and YYNGEE. CDR3 in amino acids: CASSVAGTASTNEKLFF. The CDR3, as DNA: TGTGCCAGCAGCGTAGCCGGGACAGCCTCAACTAATGAAAAACTGTTTTTT.

V gene TRBV5-4 combines with J gene TRBJ2-2; 8 nucleotides match TRBD2. Germline trimming cut 4 bases from V and 6 bases from J; bases unmatched to any gene: 11. Germline V gene sequence: CDR1 SGHNT, CDR2 YYREEE (reference sequence). This CDR3 region has 16 residues. CDR3 in DNA: TGTGCCAGCAGCCCAACTAAAGCGGGGGTGGCCGGGGAGCTGTTTTTT. It specifies CASSPTKAGVAGELFF.

The chain recombines TRBV5-5 with TRBJ1-4; TRBD1 matches at 10 bases. The V and J ends lost 3 bases and 7 bases, in that order; junction bases with no gene match: 6. The CDR3 spans 15 residues. Germline CDR1 SGHKS, CDR2 YYEKEE (reference sequence). As DNA, the CDR3 is TGTGCCAGCAGCTGGGGACAGGGGAATAGTGAAAAACTGTTTTTT. Protein: CASSWGQGNSEKLFF.